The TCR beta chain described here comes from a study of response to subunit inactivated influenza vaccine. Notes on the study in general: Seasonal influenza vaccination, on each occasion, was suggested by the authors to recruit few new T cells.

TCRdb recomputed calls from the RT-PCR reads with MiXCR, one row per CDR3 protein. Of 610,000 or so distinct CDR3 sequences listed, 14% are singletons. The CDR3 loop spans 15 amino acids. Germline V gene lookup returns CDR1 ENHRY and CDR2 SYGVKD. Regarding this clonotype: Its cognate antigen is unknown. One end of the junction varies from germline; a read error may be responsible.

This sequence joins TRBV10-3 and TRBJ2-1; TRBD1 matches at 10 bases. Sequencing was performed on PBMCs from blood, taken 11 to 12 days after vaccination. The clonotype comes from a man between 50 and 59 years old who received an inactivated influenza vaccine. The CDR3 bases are TGTGCCAGCAGTGGTCGGACAGGGGGTCCTAATGAGCAGTTCTTC. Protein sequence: CASSGRTGGPNEQFF.